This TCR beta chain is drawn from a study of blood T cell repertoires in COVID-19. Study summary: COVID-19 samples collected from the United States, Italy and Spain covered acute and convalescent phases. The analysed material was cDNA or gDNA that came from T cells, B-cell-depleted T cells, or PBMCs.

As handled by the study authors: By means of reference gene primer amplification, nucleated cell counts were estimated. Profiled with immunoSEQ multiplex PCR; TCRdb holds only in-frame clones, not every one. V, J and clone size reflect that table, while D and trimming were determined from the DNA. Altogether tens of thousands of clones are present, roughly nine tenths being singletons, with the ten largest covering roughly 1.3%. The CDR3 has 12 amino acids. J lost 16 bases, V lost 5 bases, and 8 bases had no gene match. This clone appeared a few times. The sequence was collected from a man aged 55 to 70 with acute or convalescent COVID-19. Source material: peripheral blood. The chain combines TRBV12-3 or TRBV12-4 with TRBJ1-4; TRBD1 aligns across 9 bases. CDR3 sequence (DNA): TGTGCCAGCAGTCCGGGGGACAGGGTCCCGTTTTTT. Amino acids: CASSPGDRVPFF.